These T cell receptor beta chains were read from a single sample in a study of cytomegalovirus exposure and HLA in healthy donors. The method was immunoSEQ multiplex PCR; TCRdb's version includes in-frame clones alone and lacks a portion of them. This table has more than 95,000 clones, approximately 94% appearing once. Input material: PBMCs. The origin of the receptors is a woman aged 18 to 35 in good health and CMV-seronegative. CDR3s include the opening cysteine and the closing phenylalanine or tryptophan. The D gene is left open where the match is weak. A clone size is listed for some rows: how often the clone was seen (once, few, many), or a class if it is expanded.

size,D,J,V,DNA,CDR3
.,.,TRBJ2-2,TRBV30,TGTGCCTGGAAACAGACTAGAAAAACCGGGGAGCTGTTTTTT,CAWKQTRKTGELFF
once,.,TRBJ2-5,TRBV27,TGTGCCAGCAGCTCTAGGGGGCGGGAGGTCCGGGAGACCCAGTACTTC,CASSSRGREVRETQYF
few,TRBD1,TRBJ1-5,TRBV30,TGTGCCTGGACCTCCAGGGGGGAACAGCCCCAGCATTTT,CAWTSRGEQPQHF
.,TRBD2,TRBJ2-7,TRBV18,TGTGCCAGCTCACCACGGCTAGCGGGGGCCACCTACGAGCAGTACTTC,CASSPRLAGATYEQYF
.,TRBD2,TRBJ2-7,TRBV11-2,TGTGCCAGCAGCTACGGACTAGCGGGTTCGCGGTTCGCCTACGAGCAGTACTTC,CASSYGLAGSRFAYEQYF
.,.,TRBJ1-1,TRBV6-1,TGTGCCAGCAGTGATTCGACAGCCCCTAGAGCTTTCTTT,CASSDSTAPRAFF
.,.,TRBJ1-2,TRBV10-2,TGCGCCAGCAGTGAGAGGGAGGGCGCGCCTTATGGCTACACCTTC,CASSEREGAPYGYTF
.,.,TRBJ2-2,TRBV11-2,TGTGCCAGCAGCCTAAGCGGGGAGCTGTTTTTT,CASSLSGELFF
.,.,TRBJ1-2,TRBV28,TGTGCCAGCACCTCTAACTATGGCTACACCTTC,CASTSNYGYTF
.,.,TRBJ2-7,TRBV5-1,TGCGCCAGCAGCTTCGAAGGGGGCGAGCAGTACTTC,CASSFEGGEQYF
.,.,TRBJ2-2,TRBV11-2,TGTGCCAGCAGCTTCGGAGGGAGCGGCAACACCGGGGAGCTGTTTTTT,CASSFGGSGNTGELFF
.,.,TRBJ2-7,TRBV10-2,TGCGCCAGCAGTCAAAGGAGGGTTTCCTACGAGCAGTACTTC,CASSQRRVSYEQYF
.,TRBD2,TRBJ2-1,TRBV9,TGTGCCAGCAGCGTAGAGAGCGGGAGGTTTGGTATGGATGAGCAGTTCTTC,CASSVESGRFGMDEQFF
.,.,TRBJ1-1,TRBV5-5,TGTGCCAGCAGCTTATATCAGGGAGGCACTGAAGCTTTCTTT,CASSLYQGGTEAFF
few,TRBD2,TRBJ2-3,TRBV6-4,TGTGCCGAGGAGCGGGAGGGAAGCACAGATACGCAGTATTTT,CAEEREGSTDTQYF
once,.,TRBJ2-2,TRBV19,TGTGCCTCAGGTCGGCTGTCCGGGGAGCTGTTTTTT,CASGRLSGELFF
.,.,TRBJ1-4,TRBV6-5,TGTGCCAGCATGTCCCAGGGCGCAGGAGGGGAAAAACTGTTTTTT,CASMSQGAGGEKLFF
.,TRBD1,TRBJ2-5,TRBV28,TGTGCCAGCAGTGAACCGGGGACAGGGGACGAGACCCAGTACTTC,CASSEPGTGDETQYF
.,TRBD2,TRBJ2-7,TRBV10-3,TGTGCCATCAGTGCTAATAGCGGGGCGAGCTCCTACGAGCAGTACTTC,CAISANSGASSYEQYF
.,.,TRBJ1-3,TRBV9,TGTGCCAGCAGCACTCCGGGAACATATTCTGGAAACACCATATATTTT,CASSTPGTYSGNTIYF
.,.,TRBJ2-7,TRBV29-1,TGCAGCGTGGCGGAGGGGACCTACGAGCAGTACTTC,CSVAEGTYEQYF
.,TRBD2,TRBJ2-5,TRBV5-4,TGTGCCAGCAGCTTCGGCGGGGGGTCGGAGGAGACCCAGTACTTC,CASSFGGGSEETQYF
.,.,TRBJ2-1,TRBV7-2,TGTGCCAGCAGCTTAACCTACTTCGACAATGAGCAGTTCTTC,CASSLTYFDNEQFF
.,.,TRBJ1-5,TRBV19,TGTGCCAGTAGTATGGGGCGGGGTAGCAATCAGCCCCAGCATTTT,CASSMGRGSNQPQHF